A selection of T cell receptor beta chains follows, all from one sample in a study of cytomegalovirus exposure and HLA in healthy donors. The protocol was immunoSEQ multiplex PCR, while the TCRdb copy is restricted to in-frame clones and leaves out a portion. This sample carries roughly 200,000 clones, 60% to 80% of them seen once, and the ten largest clones take about 2.8%. Sequencing was performed on PBMCs. The receptors were gathered from a woman aged 30 to 39 in good health and CMV-seronegative. Both conserved end residues are part of each CDR3. Fields, in order: CDR3 length, V gene, J gene, CDR3 protein.

cdr3_length: 12
v_call: TRBV7-2
j_call: TRBJ1-2
cdr3_aa: CASSLLAWGYPF

cdr3_length: 17
v_call: TRBV5-4
j_call: TRBJ1-1
cdr3_aa: CASSLSVLAGMNTEAFF

cdr3_length: 18
v_call: TRBV27
j_call: TRBJ2-7
cdr3_aa: CASSLSPRDRLNSYEQYF

cdr3_length: 15
v_call: TRBV9
j_call: TRBJ1-3
cdr3_aa: CASSPQGHSGNTIYF

cdr3_length: 15
v_call: TRBV7-8
j_call: TRBJ2-2
cdr3_aa: CASSRRGQNTGELFF

cdr3_length: 17
v_call: TRBV28
j_call: TRBJ1-4
cdr3_aa: CASSSPGQELQNEKLFF

cdr3_length: 14
v_call: TRBV5-6
j_call: -
cdr3_aa: CASKMIGDPYEQYF

cdr3_length: 17
v_call: TRBV5-4
j_call: TRBJ2-3
cdr3_aa: CASSSKMGGTSTDTQYF

cdr3_length: 14
v_call: TRBV5-1
j_call: TRBJ2-7
cdr3_aa: CASSPGQVLYEQYF

cdr3_length: 13
v_call: TRBV25-1
j_call: TRBJ2-7
cdr3_aa: CASSENGPYEQYF

cdr3_length: 12
v_call: TRBV7-9
j_call: TRBJ2-1
cdr3_aa: CASTEDREAQFF

cdr3_length: 14
v_call: TRBV25-1
j_call: TRBJ2-2
cdr3_aa: CATQAGGNTGELFF

cdr3_length: 17
v_call: TRBV7-9
j_call: TRBJ2-1
cdr3_aa: CSSSLARRGEHYNEQFF

cdr3_length: 14
v_call: TRBV27
j_call: TRBJ2-7
cdr3_aa: CASSPLLSSYEQYF

cdr3_length: 13
v_call: TRBV6-5
j_call: TRBJ2-7
cdr3_aa: CASSRQGVYEQYF

cdr3_length: 14
v_call: TRBV28
j_call: TRBJ2-5
cdr3_aa: CASSYSFRGETQYF

cdr3_length: 13
v_call: TRBV5-5
j_call: TRBJ2-7
cdr3_aa: CASSLEDSYEQYF

cdr3_length: 12
v_call: TRBV9
j_call: TRBJ1-5
cdr3_aa: CASSRGGQPQHF

cdr3_length: 12
v_call: TRBV5-5
j_call: TRBJ2-5
cdr3_aa: CASSLASRWLYF

cdr3_length: 13
v_call: TRBV10-3
j_call: TRBJ2-3
cdr3_aa: CAISGSGSGTQYF

cdr3_length: 15
v_call: TRBV27
j_call: TRBJ1-2
cdr3_aa: CASSGRTARPYGYTF

cdr3_length: 14
v_call: TRBV28
j_call: TRBJ2-3
cdr3_aa: CASSLLQSTDTQYF

cdr3_length: 14
v_call: TRBV10-1
j_call: TRBJ2-3
cdr3_aa: CASRSGGSGDTQYF

cdr3_length: 17
v_call: TRBV4-1
j_call: TRBJ2-1
cdr3_aa: CASSYTITAAYYNEQFF

cdr3_length: 13
v_call: TRBV5-1
j_call: TRBJ2-1
cdr3_aa: CASSPVAGHEQFF

cdr3_length: 13
v_call: TRBV10-3
j_call: TRBJ1-2
cdr3_aa: CATSPTVNYGYTF

cdr3_length: 15
v_call: TRBV29-1
j_call: TRBJ1-2
cdr3_aa: CSVETLSGTPSGYTF

cdr3_length: 13
v_call: TRBV5-1
j_call: TRBJ2-2
cdr3_aa: CASTEPGTGELFF

cdr3_length: 14
v_call: TRBV2
j_call: TRBJ1-6
cdr3_aa: CASKLDSYNSPLHF